Shown below are 26 T cell receptor beta chains from a single sample sequenced in a study of PD-1 blockade in mismatch repair-deficient tumors. TCRdb keeps only in-frame clones here, not all; method: immunoSEQ multiplex PCR. The data contain about 120,000 clones, about 74% of them singletons. Sequenced material: peripheral blood, taken approximately 64 weeks after starting pembrolizumab. The receptors here all came from an adult with mismatch repair-deficient cancer.

The chain carries TRBV6-6 and TRBJ1-1; D uncertain. The V end lost 6 bases, the J end lost 3 bases, and 11 bases lay between the germline ends. The CDR3 is made up of 13 amino acids. Germline CDR1 MNHNY, CDR2 SVGAGI (reference sequence). The CDR3 protein is CASSFSRDTEAFF. CDR3 DNA: TGTGCCAGCAGCTTTAGCCGTGACACTGAAGCTTTCTTT.

This clone has a handful of counts. The sample contains more than one DNA sequence encoding this CDR3. This chain uses TRBV7-9 with TRBJ2-7; D is ambiguous. The length of the CDR3 is 12 residues. Trimming removed 3 bases at V and 7 bases at J, with 10 bases between. Looked up from germline, CDR1 is SEHNR and CDR2 is FQNEAQ (reference sequence). This chain's CDR3 is CASSLDGREQYF. The CDR3 DNA follows: TGTGCCAGCAGCTTGGATGGTCGGGAGCAGTACTTC.

The chain has TRBV7-9 and TRBJ2-1; D is unclear. This CDR3 contains 14 residues. Per germline, CDR1 SEHNR and CDR2 FQNEAQ (reference sequence). V dropped 5 bases and J dropped 7 bases, with 15 bases sitting between them. This chain's CDR3 is CASSETRQRNEQFF. DNA of the CDR3: TGTGCCAGCAGCGAGACTCGCCAACGGAATGAGCAGTTCTTC.

This chain connects TRBV10-3 to TRBJ2-2, with unresolved D. CDR1 and CDR2 from the germline V gene are ENHRY and SYGVKD. The CDR3 covers 14 residues. V was trimmed by 2 bases and J by 5 bases, leaving 9 bases between them. CDR3 sequence: CAISEAVGTGELFF. The CDR3 nucleotides read TGTGCCATCAGTGAGGCAGTGGGAACCGGGGAGCTGTTTTTT.

The chain recombines TRBV7-9 with TRBJ2-2, with 9 bases fitting TRBD2. This CDR3 region has 15 residues. Germline lookup yields CDR1 SEHNR and CDR2 FQNEAQ (reference sequence). The J segment lost 4 bases and the V segment lost 1 base, leaving 1 base of the junction unmatched. CDR3 sequence (DNA): TGTGCCAGCAGCTTAGTAGCGGGAGTCACCGGGGAGCTGTTTTTT. Translating it yields CASSLVAGVTGELFF. The full variable domain, its missing parts supplied by reference TRBV7-9 and TRBJ2-2, is DTGVSQNPRHKITKRGQNVTFRCDPISEHNRLYWYRQTLGQGPEFLTYFQNEAQLEKSRLLSDRFSAERPKGSFSTLEIQRTEQGDSAMYLCASSLVAGVTGELFFGEGSRLTVL.

The chain combines TRBV7-3 with TRBJ2-1; 11 positions agree with TRBD2. The CDR3 runs 16 residues. Germline CDR1 reads SGHTA; CDR2 reads FQGTGA. The V segment lost 4 bases and the J segment 7 bases; nucleotides outside the gene matches: 9. The CDR3 reads CASSSRLAGPGNEQFF. CDR3 nucleotide sequence: TGTGCCAGCAGCTCTCGACTAGCGGGACCCGGGAATGAGCAGTTCTTC.

The gene calls are TRBV7-3 and TRBJ2-2, with D maybe TRBD2 (6 bases). This CDR3 comprises 17 residues. Trimming took 0 bases from V and 2 from J, leaving 13 bases between them. From germline, CDR1 is SGHTA and CDR2 FQGTGA. Written as DNA, the CDR3 is TGTGCCAGCAGCTTAACGTCGCATAGCGGAAACACCGGGGAGCTGTTTTTT. It specifies CASSLTSHSGNTGELFF.

The chain's CDR3 is CASSPEVLGSGYTF. The CDR3 DNA reads as TGTGCCAGTAGTCCAGAGGTCTTAGGGTCCGGCTACACCTTC. The chain joins TRBV19 to TRBJ1-2; D ambiguous. Looked up from germline, CDR1 is LNHDA and CDR2 is SQIVND (reference sequence). Trimming took off 5 bases at V and 8 bases at J, with 18 bases between the two ends. The CDR3 runs 14 residues.

The rearrangement links TRBV29-1 to TRBJ1-1; 8 nucleotides line up with TRBD1. The ends lost 6 bases at V and 2 bases at J; junction bases unmatched: 5. Germline V gene lookup returns CDR1 SQVTM and CDR2 ANQGSEA. There are 13 residues in the CDR3. CDR3 DNA: TGCAGCGTAGCGGGACAGGTCAACACTGAAGCTTTCTTT. It translates to CSVAGQVNTEAFF.

This clone was counted only a few times. The chain joins TRBV7-6 to TRBJ2-4; D is unclear. The germline gives CDR1 SGHVS, CDR2 FNYEAQ. The CDR3 runs to 18 residues. Trimming pared 0 bases from V and 1 base from J, leaving 16 bases between. CDR3 residues: CASSLAPPLSLAKNIQYF. DNA of the CDR3: TGTGCCAGCAGCTTAGCGCCGCCGCTGTCCCTTGCCAAAAACATTCAGTACTTC.

V usage is TRBV29-1 and J usage is TRBJ1-1; D gene ambiguous. This CDR3 comprises 15 residues. From germline, CDR1 is SQVTM and CDR2 ANQGSEA. V lost 2 bases, J lost 0 bases, and 13 bases lay in between. Here the CDR3 DNA reads TGCAGCGTTGAACTTCGGGGTACTCTGAACACTGAAGCTTTCTTT. This translates into CSVELRGTLNTEAFF.

The V gene is TRBV19, the J gene TRBJ2-7, with 10 bases aligning to TRBD2. The CDR3 has 17 residues. With V trimmed by 3 bases and J by 3 bases, 11 bases remained unmatched. From germline, CDR1 is LNHDA and CDR2 SQIVND (reference sequence). In DNA form, the CDR3 reads TGTGCCAGTAGTATTGGGGCTAGCGGGAGTAGTGGCTACGAGCAGTACTTC. Its translation is CASSIGASGSSGYEQYF.

The chain is built from TRBV5-4 and TRBJ2-3, with 8 bases lining up with TRBD2. The germline V gene encodes CDR1 SGHNT and CDR2 YYREEE (reference sequence). After removal of 0 bases from V and 4 bases from J, the junction contained 13 bases not matched to a gene. The CDR3 sequence is 18 residues long. CDR3 sequence reads: CASSLDLTSALVSDTQYF. CDR3 nucleotides: TGTGCCAGCAGCTTGGACCTGACTAGCGCCCTAGTATCAGATACGCAGTATTTT.

V and J are TRBV5-1 and TRBJ2-7, with D unclear. With 4 bases removed from V and 0 bases from J, the gap between germline ends came to 8 bases. Germline values: CDR1 SGHRS, CDR2 YFSETQ. The CDR3 has 13 residues. The CDR3 protein is CASSRTVSYEQYF. DNA of the CDR3: TGCGCCAGCAGCCGGACGGTCTCCTACGAGCAGTACTTC.

The chain links TRBV11-3 to TRBJ2-5, with 7 bases aligning to TRBD2. Germline V gives CDR1 SGHNT, CDR2 YENEEA. V lost 6 bases to trimming and J lost 7 bases; unmatched junction nucleotides: 17. This CDR3 has 16 residues. The CDR3 loop is CASRLGRYSGNVTQYF. The CDR3 bases are TGTGCCAGCAGACTAGGCAGGTACAGCGGGAACGTGACCCAGTACTTC.

The chain employs TRBV27 and TRBJ1-5, with 7 bases lining up with TRBD1. The CDR3 runs to 15 residues. CDR1 and CDR2 (germline): MNHEY, SMNVEV (reference sequence). Trimming cost V 5 bases and J 3 bases; bases outside gene matches: 7. In DNA, the CDR3 is TGTGCCAGCAGTCCGACAGGGAATGCCAATCAGCCCCAGCATTTT. Protein product: CASSPTGNANQPQHF.

This clone was observed a single time. This chain links TRBV7-6 with TRBJ2-6; 14 bases line up with TRBD2. This CDR3 region has 18 residues. The germline V gene has CDR1 SGHVS and CDR2 FNYEAQ. The V gene end was trimmed by 4 bases and the J gene end by 4 bases; junction bases not matched to a gene: 6. Here the CDR3 DNA reads TGTGCCAGCAGCTCCGGGACTAGCGGGAGTCTGGGGGCCAACGTCCTGACTTTC. This encodes CASSSGTSGSLGANVLTF.

This chain links TRBV11-3 with TRBJ1-3; D is unclear. This CDR3 has 14 amino acids. V was shortened by 3 bases and J by 2 bases, with 8 bases between the two germline ends. Germline CDR1 is SGHNT and CDR2 is YENEEA. CDR3 protein: CASSFSSAGNTIYF. The CDR3 DNA reads as TGTGCCAGCAGCTTTTCGAGTGCTGGAAACACCATATATTTT.

The rearrangement links TRBV30 to TRBJ1-5; TRBD1 matches at 9 bases. The junction had 11 bases not matched to a gene; V was cut back by 4 bases and J by 7 bases. CDR3 length equals 15 residues. The germline gives CDR1 GTSNPN, CDR2 SVGIG (reference sequence). CDR3 sequence reads: CAWTGGTGTGQPQHF. The CDR3 DNA reads TGTGCCTGGACGGGGGGGACAGGGACAGGACAGCCCCAGCATTTT.

This rearrangement joins TRBV5-6 to TRBJ2-5, with TRBD1 matching over 7 bases. There are 16 residues in the CDR3. V lost 0 bases, J lost 5 bases, and 10 bases stayed unmatched. Looked up from germline, CDR1 is SGHDT and CDR2 is YYEEEE. The CDR3 bases are TGTGCCAGCAGCTTGGGCAACGTAGGGGGCTTTGAGACCCAGTACTTC. Translating it yields CASSLGNVGGFETQYF.

The chain has TRBV18 and TRBJ2-2; 9 nucleotides line up with TRBD2. The CDR3 totals 17 residues. The J segment lost 6 bases and the V segment lost 0 bases, leaving 8 bases of the junction unmatched. Germline-derived CDR1 and CDR2 are KGHSH and LQKENI. The CDR3 DNA is TGTGCCAGCTCACCACCCCGAAGCGGGAGGAAAGCCGGGGAGCTGTTTTTT. Encoded protein: CASSPPRSGRKAGELFF.

This chain uses TRBV30 with TRBJ1-2, with a tentative D call TRBD1 (5 bases). The CDR3 runs to 16 residues. The V end lost 2 bases, the J end lost 2 bases, and 18 bases lay between the germline ends. From germline, CDR1 is GTSNPN and CDR2 SVGIG (reference sequence). Written as DNA, the CDR3 is TGTGCCTGGAGTCCGCCTACAGCGGGGGGGAACTATGGCTACACCTTC. Amino acids: CAWSPPTAGGNYGYTF.

The rearrangement links TRBV11-3 to TRBJ2-2, with unresolved D. This CDR3 comprises 15 residues. The germline gives CDR1 SGHNT, CDR2 YENEEA. The V end lost 1 base, the J end lost 4 bases, and 10 bases lay between the germline ends. CDR3 DNA sequence: TGTGCCAGCAGCTTAGCCGGTGAACGCACCGGGGAGCTGTTTTTT. Translated, it gives CASSLAGERTGELFF.

This clone was observed a few times. This chain links TRBV2 with TRBJ2-7, with 9 positions matching TRBD2. The ends lost 10 bases at V and 5 bases at J; junction bases unmatched: 12. CDR1 is SNHLY and CDR2 is FYNNEI in the germline V gene. There are 14 residues in the CDR3. This chain's CDR3 is CAIASGASGNEQYF. The DNA for the CDR3 is TGTGCCATCGCCTCCGGGGCTAGCGGGAACGAGCAGTACTTC.

The genes are TRBV6-1 and TRBJ2-1; D not certain. V lost 2 bases and J 9 bases, leaving 14 bases between the germline ends. Looked up from germline, CDR1 is MNHNS and CDR2 is SASEGT. The CDR3 extends over 14 amino acids. CDR3 DNA sequence: TGTGCCAGCAGTGAAAGTACCTGGGCGGTTGAGCAGTTCTTC. Amino acid sequence: CASSESTWAVEQFF.

The chain couples TRBV7-9 to TRBJ2-1; D is unresolved. Germline V gene data show CDR1 as SEHNR and CDR2 as FQNEAQ (reference sequence). CDR3 size: 15 residues. The germline V and J ends were trimmed by 1 base and 0 bases, with 7 bases remaining between them. CDR3 nucleotide sequence: TGTGCCAGCAGCTTAGTCAGAAGCTCCTACAATGAGCAGTTCTTC. Residues: CASSLVRSSYNEQFF.